These 12 T cell receptor beta chains originate from one sample sequenced in a study of long-term antiretroviral therapy in people with HIV. The libraries were made with immunoSEQ v3.0 at survey level. The method was immunoSEQ multiplex PCR; TCRdb's version includes in-frame clones alone and lacks a portion of them. The sample has tens of thousands of clones, approximately 83% seen once. The sequences come from unsorted PBMCs, collected 0.4 years before starting antiretroviral therapy. These receptors originate from a man between 18 and 29 years old with HIV.

This clone has a single count. J is TRBJ1-6 and V is TRBV2; 7 bases fit TRBD1. Germline trimming cut 1 base from V and 9 bases from J; bases unmatched to any gene: 9. Germline loops: CDR1 SNHLY, CDR2 FYNNEI. This CDR3 has 16 amino acids. The CDR3 sequence is CASSEEERPGGSPLHF. CDR3 DNA: TGTGCCAGCAGTGAAGAGGAGAGACCAGGGGGTTCACCCCTCCACTTT.

The V and J genes are TRBV27 and TRBJ2-7, with 8 bases matching TRBD1. The CDR3 has 12 amino acids. V gave up 10 bases and J gave up 3 bases; unmatched junction bases: 5. Germline CDR1 MNHEY, CDR2 SMNVEV (reference sequence). The CDR3 DNA sequence: TGTGCCACAAGACAGGGGTTCTACGAGCAGTACTTC. It yields the protein CATRQGFYEQYF.

The V gene is TRBV5-4, the J gene TRBJ1-4, with TRBD1 as a possible D gene (5 bases). V was shortened by 2 bases and J by 7 bases, with 15 bases between the two germline ends. The CDR3 contains 15 residues. Germline CDR1 is SGHNT and CDR2 is YYREEE (reference sequence). CDR3 region: CASSLDQGRGEKLFF. The CDR3 DNA sequence: TGTGCCAGCAGCTTAGATCAGGGCCGAGGTGAAAAACTGTTTTTT.

The CDR3 spells CASSDGSSGTLYSNQPQHF. The CDR3 DNA reads as TGTGCCAGCAGTGACGGTTCTTCCGGGACACTTTATAGCAATCAGCCCCAGCATTTT. The chain joins TRBV2 to TRBJ1-5; the D gene is possibly TRBD1 (6 bases). V lost 3 bases and J 0 bases, leaving 21 bases between the germline ends. This CDR3 comprises 19 residues. Germline V gene lookup returns CDR1 SNHLY and CDR2 FYNNEI. The full variable domain, rest sourced from reference TRBV2 and TRBJ1-5, is EPEVTQTPSHQVTQMGQEVILRCVPISNHLYFYWYRQILGQKVEFLVSFYNNEISEKSEIFDDQFSVERPDGSNFTLKIRSTKLEDSAMYFCASSDGSSGTLYSNQPQHFGDGTRLSIL.

This clone was seen only once. V is TRBV6-5 and J is TRBJ1-4; D gene unclear. Germline V lookup: CDR1 MNHEY, CDR2 SVGAGI. The germline V and J ends were trimmed by 8 bases and 8 bases, with 15 bases remaining between them. This CDR3 contains 13 residues. CDR3 sequence reads: CASRSGPPEKLFF. For the CDR3, the DNA is TGTGCCAGCCGAAGTGGCCCCCCCGAAAAACTGTTTTTT.

The CDR3 region has the DNA TGTGCCAGCAGCTTGGTAAGGGGCGGCCAGCCCCAGCATTTT. This gives the protein CASSLVRGGQPQHF. The chain recombines TRBV5-5 with TRBJ1-5, with a possible D match to TRBD1 (5 bases). The CDR3 is made up of 14 amino acids. Germline CDR1 SGHKS, CDR2 YYEKEE (reference sequence). Trimming removed 0 bases at V and 7 bases at J, with 11 bases between.

The chain couples TRBV6-1 to TRBJ2-3, with a weak D call TRBD2 (7 bases). The germline V and J ends were trimmed by 11 bases and 1 base, with 13 bases remaining between them. This CDR3 has 13 residues. In germline, CDR1 is MNHNS, CDR2 SASEGT. Here the CDR3 DNA reads TGTGCCGAGCGGGACACGCGCACAGATACGCAGTATTTT. It translates to CAERDTRTDTQYF.

The chain carries TRBV28 and TRBJ1-1; D unresolved. CDR3 length: 13 residues. The germline V gene encodes CDR1 MDHEN and CDR2 SYDVKM. Deletions cut 2 bases from V and 0 bases from J, with 4 bases between. CDR3 loop: CASSLDLNTEAFF. The CDR3 DNA is TGTGCCAGCAGTTTAGACCTGAACACTGAAGCTTTCTTT.

V gene TRBV7-9 combines with J gene TRBJ2-7; D is ambiguous. The CDR3 is made up of 15 amino acids. V lost 1 base to trimming and J lost 0 bases, with 10 bases between them. CDR1 is SEHNR, CDR2 FQNEAQ, per germline (reference sequence). The CDR3 sequence is CASSLDARSSYEQYF. CDR3 coding DNA: TGTGCCAGCAGCTTAGATGCGAGGAGCTCCTACGAGCAGTACTTC.

This sequence joins TRBV11-2 and TRBJ2-2, with D possibly matching TRBD2 (5 bases). The CDR3 covers 14 residues. Per the germline V gene, CDR1 is SGHAT and CDR2 is FQNNGV. Trimming left V 4 bases short and J 5 bases short, with 11 bases between. CDR3 DNA: TGTGCCAGCAGCTCCGTGAGGGATACCGGGGAGCTGTTTTTT. Translation: CASSSVRDTGELFF.

This clone appeared once. The chain combines TRBV11-2 with TRBJ2-2, with D perhaps TRBD1 (9 bases). The CDR3 extends over 15 amino acids. The germline V and J ends were trimmed by 6 bases and 6 bases, with 17 bases remaining between them. Germline V gene lookup returns CDR1 SGHAT and CDR2 FQNNGV. CDR3 region: CASRGTGRGAGELFF. The DNA for the CDR3 is TGTGCCAGCAGGGGGACAGGGCGGGGGGCCGGGGAGCTGTTTTTT.

This chain connects TRBV11-3 to TRBJ2-5; no reliable D call. Germline V lookup: CDR1 SGHNT, CDR2 YENEEA. This CDR3 comprises 14 residues. Trimming stripped 1 base from V and 5 bases from J, with 11 bases between. Here the CDR3 reads CASSLGPRWETQYF. The CDR3 DNA follows: TGTGCCAGCAGCTTAGGGCCGCGGTGGGAGACCCAGTACTTC.